This T cell receptor beta chain came from a study of blood T cell repertoires in COVID-19. The junction had 4 bases not matched to a gene; V was cut back by 4 bases and J by 5 bases. This CDR3 is built from 13 residues. Germline V lookup: CDR1 MNHEY, CDR2 SMNVEV (reference sequence). Data came from immunoSEQ multiplex PCR; TCRdb stores just in-frame clones and leaves some out. This sample has roughly 150,000 clones, with roughly 87% found just once. This clonotype was obtained from a woman in her thirties or forties who had been exposed to COVID-19. V usage is TRBV27 and J usage is TRBJ2-7; 8 positions match TRBD1. Sequenced input: PBMCs or T cells enriched from blood (not recorded which). CDR3 in DNA: TGTGCCAGCAGTTCGATGGACAGGGACGAGCAGTACTTC. This sequence encodes CASSSMDRDEQYF.